Given below is one T cell receptor (beta chain) in context. These data belong to a study of sequential checkpoint blockade in melanoma. Study-wide background: Patients were randomized 1:1 to nivolumab-then-ipilimumab or ipilimumab-then-nivolumab first-line.

Deletions cut 6 bases from V and 4 bases from J, with 16 bases between. The germline gives CDR1 MDHEN, CDR2 SYDVKM. The CDR3 sequence is 14 residues long. Treatment denoted: randomized to nivolumab then ipilimumab (arm A) or the reverse (arm B). Patients had received no earlier DNA-damaging chemotherapy. Sorted cells were live CD3+CD8+, lacking CD19 and CD56, from PBMCs. Using immunoSEQ multiplex PCR, the repertoire was profiled, and TCRdb retains in-frame clones only, with some absent. The top ten clones hold about 11% of a sample with over 8,500 clones, around four fifths of them seen once. The material sequenced was CD8+ T cells sorted from blood (inferred from file names), taken from a patient given nivolumab and ipilimumab in sequence. The TCR comes from a human donor with melanoma. V usage is TRBV28 and J usage is TRBJ2-7; maybe TRBD2 (6 bases). Here the CDR3 reads CASRSGLTLYEQYF. CDR3 coding DNA: TGTGCCAGCAGGTCGGGACTCACCCTTTACGAGCAGTACTTC.